Here is one T cell receptor beta chain with its context. The sample belongs to a study of blood T cell repertoires in COVID-19. Study background: Samples came from the United States, Italy and Spain, spanning acute and convalescent COVID-19. The cDNA or gDNA used as material had been derived from T cells, B-cell-depleted T cells, or PBMCs.

Authors' processing steps: Amplified reference gene primers provided the basis for estimating nucleated cell counts. Assay used: immunoSEQ multiplex PCR; TCRdb lists only in-frame clones, some missing. V, J and clone size reflect that table, while D and trimming were determined from the DNA. The sample shows approximately 150,000 clones, roughly 81% of them seen only once. The sample taken for sequencing was peripheral blood. This clonotype was obtained from a human donor with acute or convalescent COVID-19. The donor label of this sample is uncertain.

This chain's CDR3 is CATSDLPMDSPGNTIYF. The DNA for the CDR3 is TGTGCCACCAGTGATTTGCCAATGGACAGCCCTGGAAACACCATATATTTT. The chain has TRBV24-1 and TRBJ1-3; maybe TRBD1 (6 bases). The germline V gene has CDR1 KGHDR and CDR2 SFDVKD. CDR3 size: 17 residues. V was pared by 0 bases and J by 2 bases, with 13 bases between.